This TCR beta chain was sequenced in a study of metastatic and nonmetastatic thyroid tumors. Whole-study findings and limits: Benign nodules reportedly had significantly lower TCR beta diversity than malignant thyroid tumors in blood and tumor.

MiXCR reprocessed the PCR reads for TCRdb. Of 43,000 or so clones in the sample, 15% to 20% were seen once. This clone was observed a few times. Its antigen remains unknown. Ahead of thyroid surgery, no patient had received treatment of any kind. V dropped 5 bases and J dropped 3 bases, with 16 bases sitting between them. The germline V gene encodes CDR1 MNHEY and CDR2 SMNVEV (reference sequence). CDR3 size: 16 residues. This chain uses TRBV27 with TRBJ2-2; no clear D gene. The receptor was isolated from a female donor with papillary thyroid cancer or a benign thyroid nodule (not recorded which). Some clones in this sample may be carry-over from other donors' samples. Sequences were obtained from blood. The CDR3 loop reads CASSASLSVDTGELFF. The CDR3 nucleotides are TGTGCCAGCAGTGCCAGCTTGAGTGTCGACACCGGGGAGCTGTTTTTT.